The 2 T cell receptor beta chains below were found in one sample sequenced in a study of shared clonotypes between healthy human individuals. Naivety among CD8 cells was defined by CD45RO negativity and positive CCR7 selection, thereby excluding terminally differentiated effector memory CD45RA+ cells. Profiled with immunoSEQ multiplex PCR; TCRdb holds only in-frame clones, not every one. The table includes about 2.2 million clones, roughly 95% detected once. Sequencing was performed on naive CD8+ T cells from PBMCs. The origin of the receptors is a man aged 18 to 29 in good health. Some clones in this sample may be carry-over from other donors' samples.

The chain employs TRBV5-4 and TRBJ2-3, with no clear D. The CDR3 consists of 14 residues. V dropped 5 bases and J dropped 0 bases, with 10 bases sitting between them. Germline V lookup: CDR1 SGHNT, CDR2 YYREEE (reference sequence). CDR3 region: CASRGTSSTDTQYF. CDR3 in DNA: TGTGCCAGCAGAGGAACCTCTAGCACAGATACGCAGTATTTT.

The J gene is TRBJ2-3, the V gene TRBV11-2; D possibly matches TRBD1 or TRBD2 (5 bases each). V lost 5 bases, J lost 6 bases, and 15 bases lay in between. The germline V gene encodes CDR1 SGHAT and CDR2 FQNNGV. The CDR3 extends over 14 amino acids. CDR3 DNA sequence: TGTGCCAGCAGCCGCGGCGGGTCAGGGGATACGCAGTATTTT. This sequence encodes CASSRGGSGDTQYF. The full variable domain, with the rest looked up from reference TRBV11-2 and TRBJ2-3, is EAGVAQSPRYKIIEKRQSVAFWCNPISGHATLYWYQQILGQGPKLLIQFQNNGVVDDSQLPKDRFSAERLKGVDSTLKIQPAKLEDSAVYLCASSRGGSGDTQYFGPGTRLTVL.